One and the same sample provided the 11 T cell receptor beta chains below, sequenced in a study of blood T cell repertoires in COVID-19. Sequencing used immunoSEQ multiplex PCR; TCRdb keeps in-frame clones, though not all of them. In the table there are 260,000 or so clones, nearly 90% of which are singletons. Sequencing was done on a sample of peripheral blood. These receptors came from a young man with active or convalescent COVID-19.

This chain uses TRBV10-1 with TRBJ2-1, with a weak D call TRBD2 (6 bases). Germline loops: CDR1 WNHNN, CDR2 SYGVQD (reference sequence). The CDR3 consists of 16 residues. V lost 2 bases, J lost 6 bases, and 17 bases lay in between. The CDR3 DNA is TGCGCCAGCAGTGAGGGGTCTAGCGAACAGCTCAATGAGCAGTTCTTC. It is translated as CASSEGSSEQLNEQFF.

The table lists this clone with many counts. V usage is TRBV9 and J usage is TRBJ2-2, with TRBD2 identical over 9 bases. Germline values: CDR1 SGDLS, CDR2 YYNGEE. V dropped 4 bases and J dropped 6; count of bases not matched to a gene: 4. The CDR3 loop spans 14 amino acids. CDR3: CASSLLAGAGELFF. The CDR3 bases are TGTGCCAGCAGCCTTTTAGCGGGGGCCGGGGAGCTGTTTTTT.

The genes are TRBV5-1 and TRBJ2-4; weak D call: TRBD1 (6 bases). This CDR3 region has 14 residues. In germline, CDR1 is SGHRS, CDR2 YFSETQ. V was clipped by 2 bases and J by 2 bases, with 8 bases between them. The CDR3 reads CASSFQGTKNIQYF. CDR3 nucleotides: TGCGCCAGCAGCTTTCAGGGGACCAAAAACATTCAGTACTTC.

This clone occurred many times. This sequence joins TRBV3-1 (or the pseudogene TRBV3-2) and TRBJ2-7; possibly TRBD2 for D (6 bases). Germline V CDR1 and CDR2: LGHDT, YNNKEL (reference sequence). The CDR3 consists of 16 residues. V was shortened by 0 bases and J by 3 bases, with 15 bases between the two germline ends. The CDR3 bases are TGTGCCAGCAGCCAAGATGGGGGACTGAACCTCTACGAGCAGTACTTC. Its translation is CASSQDGGLNLYEQYF.

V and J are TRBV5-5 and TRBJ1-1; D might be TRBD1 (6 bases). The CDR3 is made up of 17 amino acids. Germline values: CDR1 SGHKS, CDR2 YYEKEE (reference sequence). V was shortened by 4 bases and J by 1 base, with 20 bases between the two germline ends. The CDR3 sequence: CASSPPAGTHPNTEAFF. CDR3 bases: TGTGCCAGCAGCCCGCCCGCCGGGACACACCCGAACACTGAAGCTTTCTTT.

For the CDR3, the DNA is TGTGCCAGCAGCTCGTCGGAGATCTACGAGCAGTACTTC. Amino acid sequence: CASSSSEIYEQYF. J is TRBJ2-7 and V is TRBV7-9; D is ambiguous. The germline CDR1 and CDR2 sequences are SEHNR and FQNEAQ (reference sequence). V was pared by 4 bases and J by 3 bases, with 10 bases between. The CDR3 runs to 13 residues.

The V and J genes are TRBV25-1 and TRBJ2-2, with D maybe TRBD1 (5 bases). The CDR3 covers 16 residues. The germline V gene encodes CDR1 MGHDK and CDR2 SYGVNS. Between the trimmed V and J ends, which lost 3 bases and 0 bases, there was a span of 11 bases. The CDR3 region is CASSEAWGANTGELFF. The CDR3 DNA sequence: TGTGCCAGCAGTGAGGCGTGGGGCGCGAACACCGGGGAGCTGTTTTTT.

The CDR3 loop is CASRADRVWNQPQHF. CDR3 nucleotides: TGTGCCAGCAGAGCGGACAGGGTGTGGAATCAGCCCCAGCATTTT. V usage is TRBV6-5 and J usage is TRBJ1-5, with 8 positions matching TRBD1. Trimming took 6 bases from V and 4 from J; bases not matched to a gene: 8. Germline V gene lookup returns CDR1 MNHEY and CDR2 SVGAGI. The CDR3 is made up of 15 amino acids.

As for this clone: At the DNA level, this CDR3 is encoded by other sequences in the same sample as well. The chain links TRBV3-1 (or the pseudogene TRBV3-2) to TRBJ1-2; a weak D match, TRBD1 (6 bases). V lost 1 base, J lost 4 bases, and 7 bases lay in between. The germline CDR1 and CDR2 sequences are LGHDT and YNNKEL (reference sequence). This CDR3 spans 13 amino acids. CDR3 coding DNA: TGTGCCAGCAGCCAAGGGACAGTCTATGGCTACACCTTC. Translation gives CASSQGTVYGYTF.

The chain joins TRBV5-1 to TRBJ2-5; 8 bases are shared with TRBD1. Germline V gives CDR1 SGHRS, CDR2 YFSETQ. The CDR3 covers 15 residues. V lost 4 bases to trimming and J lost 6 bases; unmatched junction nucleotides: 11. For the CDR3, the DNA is TGCGCCAGCAGCACGAAGACAGGGGAATCAAAGACCCAGTACTTC. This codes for CASSTKTGESKTQYF.

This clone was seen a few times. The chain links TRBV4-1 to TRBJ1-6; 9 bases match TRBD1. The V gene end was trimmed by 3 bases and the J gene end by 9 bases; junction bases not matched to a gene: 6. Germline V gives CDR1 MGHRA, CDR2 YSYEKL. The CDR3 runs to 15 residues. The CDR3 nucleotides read TGCGCCAGCAGCCAGGGGGGGACAGGGAGTTCACCCCTCCACTTT. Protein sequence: CASSQGGTGSSPLHF.